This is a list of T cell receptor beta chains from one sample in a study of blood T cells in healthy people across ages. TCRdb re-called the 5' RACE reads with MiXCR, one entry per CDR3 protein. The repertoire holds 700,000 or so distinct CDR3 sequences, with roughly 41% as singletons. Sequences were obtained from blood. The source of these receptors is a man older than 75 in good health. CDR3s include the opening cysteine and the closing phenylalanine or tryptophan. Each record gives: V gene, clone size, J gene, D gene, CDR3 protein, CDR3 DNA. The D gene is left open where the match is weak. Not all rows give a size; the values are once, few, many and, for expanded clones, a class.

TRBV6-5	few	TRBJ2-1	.	CASSYSKGYNEQFF	TGTGCCAGCAGTTACTCGAAAGGGTACAATGAGCAGTTCTTC
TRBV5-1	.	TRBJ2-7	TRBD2	CASSTTGGAYEQYF	TGCGCCAGCAGCACGACGGGGGGGGCTTACGAGCAGTACTTC
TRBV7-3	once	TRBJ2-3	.	CASSLTGRSLGSADTQYF	TGTGCCAGCAGCTTAACTGGCCGATCCTTAGGTAGCGCAGATACGCAGTATTTT
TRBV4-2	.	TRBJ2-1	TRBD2	CASSQAQGGNEQFF	TGTGCCAGCAGCCAAGCCCAGGGAGGGAATGAGCAGTTCTTC
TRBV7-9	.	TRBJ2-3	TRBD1	CASSVGQGRTDTQYF	TGTGCCAGCAGCGTGGGACAGGGGCGCACAGATACGCAGTATTTT
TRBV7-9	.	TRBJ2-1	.	CASSLSRGTSDEQFF	TGTGCCAGCAGCTTATCCCGGGGAACGTCGGATGAGCAGTTCTTC
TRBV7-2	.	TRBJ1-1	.	CASSLTSSRNTEAFF	TGTGCCAGCAGCTTAACTTCTTCGAGGAACACTGAAGCTTTCTTT
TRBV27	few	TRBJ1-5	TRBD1	CASSRGQGGNQPQHF	TGTGCCAGCAGTCGCGGACAGGGAGGCAATCAGCCCCAGCATTTT
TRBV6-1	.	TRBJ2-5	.	CASSEARRMETQYF	TGTGCCAGCAGTGAAGCGAGGCGGATGGAGACCCAGTACTTC
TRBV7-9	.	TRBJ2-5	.	CASSSYRDQETQYF	TGTGCCAGCAGCTCTTACAGGGACCAAGAGACCCAGTACTTC
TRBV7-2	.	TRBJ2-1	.	CASSLGTAGTYEQFF	TGTGCCAGCAGCTTAGGGACAGCGGGAACCTACGAGCAGTTCTTC
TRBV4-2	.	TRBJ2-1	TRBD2	CASSQGTSVGSYNEQFF	TGTGCCAGCAGCCAAGGTACTAGCGTTGGCTCCTACAATGAGCAGTTCTTC
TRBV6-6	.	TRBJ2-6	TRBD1	CASSQRTGTGANVLTF	TGTGCCAGCAGTCAACGGACAGGGACTGGGGCCAACGTCCTGACTTTC
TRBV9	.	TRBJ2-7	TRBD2	CASRPGTSGGRSSYNEQYF	TGTGCCAGCAGACCCGGGACTAGCGGGGGGCGGAGCTCCTACAATGAGCAGTACTTC
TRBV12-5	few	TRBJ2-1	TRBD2	CASGSSGRVSEQFF	TGTGCTAGTGGTTCTAGCGGGAGGGTAAGTGAGCAGTTCTTC
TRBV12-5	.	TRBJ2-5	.	CATSRSGSSGETQYF	TGTGCTACTTCCCGCTCCGGTTCCTCGGGCGAGACCCAGTACTTC
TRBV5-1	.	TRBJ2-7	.	CASSLERRSDEQYF	TGCGCCAGCAGCCTCGAGCGACGGTCGGACGAGCAGTACTTC
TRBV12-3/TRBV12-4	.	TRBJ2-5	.	CASRLGSTYGKTQYF	TGTGCCAGTAGGCTGGGCAGCACCTATGGCAAGACCCAGTACTTC
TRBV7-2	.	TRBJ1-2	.	CASTQHRVGYGYTF	TGTGCCAGCACTCAACATAGGGTAGGCTATGGCTACACCTTC